These 19 T cell receptor beta chains originate from one sample sequenced in a study of cytomegalovirus exposure and HLA in healthy donors. The PCR made use of 60 Vbeta and 13 Jbeta primers. Sequenced by immunoSEQ multiplex PCR; TCRdb stores in-frame clones only, minus some. Seen here are about 100,000 clones, around 77% observed once, and the top ten hold 4.2%. The specimen sequenced was PBMCs. All receptors come from a male donor in good health and CMV-seronegative.

The gene calls are TRBV18 and TRBJ2-2, with TRBD1 as a possible D gene (6 bases). The CDR3 runs 15 residues. The germline V and J ends were trimmed by 4 bases and 4 bases, with 13 bases remaining between them. CDR1 KGHSH and CDR2 LQKENI come from the germline V gene. The CDR3 protein is CASSRGTGITGELFF. The DNA for the CDR3 is TGTGCCAGCTCACGAGGTACAGGGATCACCGGGGAGCTGTTTTTT. Supplemented by reference TRBV18 and TRBJ2-2, the full variable domain reads NAGVMQNPRHLVRRRGQEARLRCSPMKGHSHVYWYRQLPEEGLKFMVYLQKENIIDESGMPKERFSAEFPKEGPSILRIQQVVRGDSAAYFCASSRGTGITGELFFGEGSRLTVL.

This clone appeared once. The chain carries TRBV19 and TRBJ2-2, with TRBD2 matching over 7 bases. The CDR3 totals 15 residues. Germline assignment: CDR1 LNHDA and CDR2 SQIVND (reference sequence). V lost 8 bases to trimming and J lost 2 bases; unmatched junction nucleotides: 8. DNA for the CDR3: TGTGCCAGTGGGGTTCTAGCGGCCAACACCGGGGAGCTGTTTTTT. Translated: CASGVLAANTGELFF.

This chain connects TRBV10-1 to TRBJ2-1; D remains unclear. The CDR3 is made up of 13 amino acids. The germline gives CDR1 WNHNN, CDR2 SYGVQD (reference sequence). Trimming removed 0 bases at V and 6 bases at J, with 6 bases between. CDR3 DNA sequence: TGCGCCAGCAGTGAGTCCCCTGTCAATGAGCAGTTCTTC. This encodes CASSESPVNEQFF.

The chain joins TRBV5-1 to TRBJ2-1; 9 nucleotides agree with TRBD2. Germline CDR1 is SGHRS and CDR2 is YFSETQ. The junction had 13 bases not matched to a gene; V was cut back by 3 bases and J by 6 bases. This CDR3 has 17 amino acids. The CDR3 nucleotides are TGCGCCAGCAGCTGGGCGGGGAGGGCTAGCGGGATCAATGAGCAGTTCTTC. Translating it yields CASSWAGRASGINEQFF.

The sample holds one count of this clone. The genes are TRBV5-1 and TRBJ1-4, with D unclear. The germline gives CDR1 SGHRS, CDR2 YFSETQ. V dropped 3 bases and J dropped 1 base, with 7 bases sitting between them. The CDR3 has 14 amino acids. In nucleotides, the CDR3 is TGCGCCAGCAGCTCATCCCAAACTAATGAAAAACTGTTTTTT. Translated: CASSSSQTNEKLFF.

This clone came up a few times. The rearrangement joins TRBV6-1 to TRBJ2-5; possibly TRBD2 for D (5 bases). With 2 bases removed from V and 6 bases from J, the gap between germline ends came to 16 bases. Germline V CDR1 and CDR2: MNHNS, SASEGT. The CDR3 runs 15 residues. CDR3 amino acids: CASSERMAEVQTQYF. The CDR3 nucleotides are TGTGCCAGCAGTGAAAGGATGGCGGAGGTACAGACCCAGTACTTC.

This clone was seen a single time. V usage is TRBV7-9 and J usage is TRBJ2-7; a possible D gene is TRBD2 (6 bases). The CDR3 is 15 residues long. V lost 8 bases, J lost 2 bases, and 19 bases lay in between. CDR1 is SEHNR, CDR2 FQNEAQ, per germline (reference sequence). The CDR3, as DNA: TGTGCCAGCTATAGAGTTGGGGACTGGACCTACGAGCAGTACTTC. As protein: CASYRVGDWTYEQYF.

The V call is TRBV6-1, the J call TRBJ2-7; TRBD1 matches at 8 bases. The CDR3 consists of 14 residues. The V gene's germline CDR1 is MNHNS and CDR2 SASEGT. The V segment lost 3 bases and the J segment 3 bases; nucleotides outside the gene matches: 4. The CDR3 loop reads CASSEDRVRYEQYF. CDR3 nucleotides: TGTGCCAGCAGTGAGGACAGGGTACGCTACGAGCAGTACTTC.

The sample holds one count of this clone. The chain has TRBV4-2 and TRBJ2-2, with 7 nucleotides matching TRBD2. This CDR3 comprises 15 residues. CDR1 and CDR2 (germline): LGHNA, YNFKEQ. V trimming: 2 bases; J trimming: 5 bases; junction bases outside the gene matches: 5. This CDR3 is CASSQRWGGTGELFF. The CDR3, as DNA: TGTGCCAGCAGCCAACGGTGGGGGGGAACCGGGGAGCTGTTTTTT.

This clone was seen a few times. The rearrangement joins TRBV9 to TRBJ2-1; the match to TRBD1 covers 7 bases. CDR3 length: 13 amino acids. The germline CDR1 and CDR2 sequences are SGDLS and YYNGEE. The V gene end was trimmed by 0 bases and the J gene end by 6 bases; junction bases not matched to a gene: 0. The CDR3 region is CASSVAGGNEQFF. The CDR3, as DNA: TGTGCCAGCAGCGTAGCAGGGGGCAATGAGCAGTTCTTC.

There are a few counts of this clone. J is TRBJ2-7 and V is TRBV20-1; possibly TRBD2 for D (5 bases). The germline V gene encodes CDR1 DFQATT and CDR2 SNEGSKA (reference sequence). The CDR3 is 11 residues long. Trimming took off 8 bases at V and 2 bases at J, with 10 bases between the two ends. CDR3 nucleotide sequence: TGCAGTCCGGGGATCCCCTACGAGCAGTACTTC. Residues: CSPGIPYEQYF.

The chain uses TRBV30 and TRBJ2-1, with 10 nucleotides matching TRBD2. The CDR3 has 13 residues. J gave up 6 bases and V 3 bases, and 2 bases lay outside the gene matches. Per germline, CDR1 GTSNPN and CDR2 SVGIG (reference sequence). The CDR3 loop reads CAWRGLARNEQFF. The CDR3 nucleotides read TGTGCCTGGAGGGGACTAGCGCGCAATGAGCAGTTCTTC.

This chain uses TRBV5-6 with TRBJ2-5, with a tentative D call TRBD2 (7 bases). Germline V CDR1 and CDR2: SGHDT, YYEEEE. V lost 0 bases and J 4 bases, leaving 13 bases between the germline ends. The CDR3 extends over 15 amino acids. Written as DNA, the CDR3 is TGTGCCAGCAGCTTGGCGCTCGGGGGGCGAGAGACCCAGTACTTC. This gives the protein CASSLALGGRETQYF.

CDR3 region: CASTEQGARVSPLHF. The CDR3, as DNA: TGTGCCAGCACCGAACAGGGGGCCCGAGTTTCACCCCTCCACTTT. V and J are TRBV28 and TRBJ1-6; TRBD1 agrees at 9 bases. The CDR3 contains 15 residues. The J segment lost 9 bases and the V segment lost 7 bases, leaving 10 bases of the junction unmatched. Germline CDR1 reads MDHEN; CDR2 reads SYDVKM. The full variable domain, completed using reference TRBV28 and TRBJ1-6, is DVKVTQSSRYLVKRTGEKVFLECVQDMDHENMFWYRQDPGLGLRLIYFSYDVKMKEKGDIPEGYSVSREKKERFSLILESASTNQTSMYLCASTEQGARVSPLHFGNGTRLTVT.

This clone was seen a single time. The V gene is TRBV29-1, the J gene TRBJ2-5, with TRBD2 as a possible D gene (5 bases). This CDR3 has 13 amino acids. Germline V CDR1 and CDR2: SQVTM, ANQGSEA. V was cut by 2 bases and J by 6 bases, with 13 bases left in between. CDR3 sequence (DNA): TGCAGCGTTGAACGAGAATTCGGGAAGACCCAGTACTTC. It specifies CSVEREFGKTQYF.

This clone was counted a single time. The chain uses TRBV5-6 and TRBJ1-2; weak D call: TRBD1 (5 bases). Germline V gene lookup returns CDR1 SGHDT and CDR2 YYEEEE. V was clipped by 6 bases and J by 7 bases, with 19 bases between them. The CDR3 is 14 residues long. The CDR3 spells CASTLGGGLLGYTF. The CDR3 bases are TGTGCCAGCACCCTTGGGGGGGGTCTCCTTGGCTACACCTTC. The whole variable domain, remainder taken from reference TRBV5-6 and TRBJ1-2, is DAGVTQSPTHLIKTRGQQVTLRCSPKSGHDTVSWYQQALGQGPQFIFQYYEEEERQRGNFPDRFSGHQFPNYSSELNVNALLLGDSALYLCASTLGGGLLGYTFGSGTRLTVV.

The genes are TRBV4-1 and TRBJ1-2; D might be TRBD1 (5 bases). This CDR3 has 13 amino acids. V gave up 5 bases and J gave up 2 bases, with 9 bases separating them. Germline assignment: CDR1 MGHRA and CDR2 YSYEKL. The DNA of the CDR3 is TGCGCCAGCAGCATACGGGGGAACTATGGCTACACCTTC. As protein: CASSIRGNYGYTF.

This sequence joins TRBV6-5 and TRBJ2-7, with D perhaps matching TRBD2 (5 bases). The CDR3 runs 14 residues. Deletions cut 1 base from V and 6 bases from J, with 13 bases between. From germline, CDR1 is MNHEY and CDR2 SVGAGI. The DNA of the CDR3 is TGTGCCAGCAGTTACTTTCGGGGATCGGGCGAGCAGTACTTC. Its translation is CASSYFRGSGEQYF.

The chain combines TRBV5-1 with TRBJ2-5; maybe TRBD2 (7 bases). V lost 7 bases and J 5 bases, leaving 18 bases between the germline ends. CDR1 and CDR2 from the germline V gene are SGHRS and YFSETQ. The CDR3 has 14 amino acids. Here the CDR3 DNA reads TGCGCCAGCCGGACGGGGGGCGCGGGGGAGACCCAGTACTTC. Protein product: CASRTGGAGETQYF.